Listed below are T cell receptor beta chains from one sample, sequenced in a study of early T cells in non-severe SARS-CoV-2 infection. TCRdb analysed the 5' RACE reads with MiXCR anew, one entry per CDR3 protein. The data hold tens of thousands of distinct CDR3 sequences, with about 12% observed a single time. Sequenced material: whole blood. These receptor sequences come from an adult who was a healthcare worker with PCR-confirmed SARS-CoV-2 infection or an uninfected control (not recorded which). Each CDR3 is given with its conserved first and last residue. D genes are given only for firm matches. Size is stated for part of the rows, as once, few or many counts, or as a class when the clone is expanded.

cdr3_nt	cdr3_aa	clone_size	d_call	j_call	v_call
TGTGCCAGCTCACCGGGCCCTAATGAGCAGTTCTTC	CASSPGPNEQFF	.	.	TRBJ2-1	TRBV18
TGTGCCTGGAGTCAGGGACTAGCCGTCGCCGGGGAGCTGTTTTTT	CAWSQGLAVAGELFF	.	TRBD2	TRBJ2-2	TRBV30
TGCGCCAGCAGCGCCCGACAGGGGGCCTACGAGCAGTACTTC	CASSARQGAYEQYF	.	TRBD1	TRBJ2-7	TRBV5-1
TGCGCCAGCAGCTTGGAGTCGGGAGGGCCGGGCGAGCAGTACTTC	CASSLESGGPGEQYF	.	TRBD2	TRBJ2-7	TRBV5-1
TGCGCCAGCAGCCAAGATGGTCTCCGGCACGATACGCAGTATTTT	CASSQDGLRHDTQYF	few	.	TRBJ2-3	TRBV4-1
TGCAGTGCCCGGGACGAACACACAGATACGCAGTATTTT	CSARDEHTDTQYF	few	.	TRBJ2-3	TRBV20-1
TGTGCCAGCAGCTTGGCCGGGACACCGGGTGAGCAGTACTTC	CASSLAGTPGEQYF	.	.	TRBJ2-7	TRBV5-5
TGTGCCAGCAGCGTAGCGCCCTCATGGCGGGAGACTAAGTATGAGCAGTTCTTC	CASSVAPSWRETKYEQFF	few	TRBD2	TRBJ2-1	TRBV9
TGTGCCAGCAGCGTATTAGGAGGGACTGAAGCTTTCTTT	CASSVLGGTEAFF	.	.	TRBJ1-1	TRBV9
TGTGCCAGTACGAGCGGGAGATACAATGAGCAGTTCTTC	CASTSGRYNEQFF	many	TRBD2	TRBJ2-1	TRBV19
TGTGCCAGCACCCCTGCCCGGGAGAGTTCCTACAATGAGCAGTTCTTC	CASTPARESSYNEQFF	few	.	TRBJ2-1	TRBV6-2/TRBV6-3
TGTGCCAGCAGCCAACGGTTTACAAGGGCAGTGTTGACTGAAGCTTTCTTT	CASSQRFTRAVLTEAFF	.	.	TRBJ1-1	TRBV14
TGTGCGACAGGGAAGAAGAAGGACACTGAAGCTTTCTTT	CATGKKKDTEAFF	.	TRBD1	TRBJ1-1	TRBV10-3
TGTGCCAGCAGCCCGGGACTAGCGTGGCCCTACGAGCAGTACTTC	CASSPGLAWPYEQYF	many	TRBD2	TRBJ2-7	TRBV7-9
TGTGCCAGCAGGACAGGGGATGGCTACACCTTC	CASRTGDGYTF	.	TRBD1	TRBJ1-2	TRBV6-2/TRBV6-3
TGTGCCAGCACCGGACAGGGGTCCGGAAAACTGTTTTTT	CASTGQGSGKLFF	.	TRBD1	TRBJ1-4	TRBV6-2/TRBV6-3
TGCAGTGCTTCCCTCCGACTAGCGGGGGACACAGATACGCAGTATTTT	CSASLRLAGDTDTQYF	.	TRBD2	TRBJ2-3	TRBV20-1
TGTGCCAGTAGTAGAGACGGGAGGGCCTACACCGGGGAGCTGTTTTTT	CASSRDGRAYTGELFF	.	TRBD2	TRBJ2-2	TRBV19
TGTGCCAGCAGTTTCGCGGGGAACACTGAAGCTTTCTTT	CASSFAGNTEAFF	few	.	TRBJ1-1	TRBV12-3/TRBV12-4
TGTGCCAGCAGTGAATACAATAGGGCGAGGAGCTCTGGAAACACCATATATTTT	CASSEYNRARSSGNTIYF	.	.	TRBJ1-3	TRBV25-1
TGCAGTGCTAGAGAGGTTCCGAACTATGGCTACACCTTC	CSAREVPNYGYTF	.	.	TRBJ1-2	TRBV20-1
TGCAGCGTTGAACGCGCCCAGGCGACCCAGTACTTC	CSVERAQATQYF	.	.	TRBJ2-5	TRBV29-1
TGTGCCAGCAGCGGGACGACAGGGCCTTACTATGGCTACACCTTC	CASSGTTGPYYGYTF	few	TRBD1	TRBJ1-2	TRBV7-3